The present T cell receptor (beta chain) was sequenced within a study of blood T cell repertoires in COVID-19. Background on the study: T cells, B-cell-depleted T cells, or PBMCs provided the cDNA or gDNA that served as material.

Trimming left V 6 bases short and J 6 bases short, with 12 bases between. The germline V gene has CDR1 MDHEN and CDR2 SYDVKM. This CDR3 contains 13 residues. Per the authors' pipeline: Scientists estimated how many nucleated cells there were by amplifying reference gene primers. Clones were sequenced by immunoSEQ multiplex PCR, and TCRdb holds only the in-frame ones, with some missing. That table gives V, J and clone size, and the DNA gave D and trimming. The table lists around 130,000 clones, approximately 90% of them singletons. The sample comprised peripheral blood. The chain links TRBV28 to TRBJ1-5, with a tentative D call TRBD1 (6 bases). This clonotype was obtained from an older man with active COVID-19. This CDR3 reads CASRTGSIQPQHF. CDR3 in DNA: TGTGCCAGCAGAACAGGGTCGATTCAGCCCCAGCATTTT.